The next 26 T cell receptor beta chains were all read from a single sample in a study of blood T cell repertoires in COVID-19. TCRdb's table, derived via immunoSEQ multiplex PCR, lists solely in-frame clones and lacks some. This table holds under 250,000 clones, just over 85% found once. Sequences were obtained from peripheral blood. The receptors shown here come from a man in his fifties or sixties with COVID-19, enrolled during active disease.

The V and J genes are TRBV28 and TRBJ1-5; D gene unclear. V shed 3 bases and J shed 0 bases, with 9 bases lying between them. This CDR3 spans 15 amino acids. Germline CDR1 reads MDHEN; CDR2 reads SYDVKM. CDR3 nucleotide sequence: TGTGCCAGCAGTTTCAAACCCTATAGCAATCAGCCCCAGCATTTT. This encodes CASSFKPYSNQPQHF.

This clone was picked up one time. V is TRBV28 and J is TRBJ2-1; D remains unclear. The CDR3 spans 13 residues. V was clipped by 7 bases and J by 7 bases, with 14 bases between them. Germline CDR1 is MDHEN and CDR2 is SYDVKM. In DNA form, the CDR3 reads TGTGCCAGCAACGGCCCTAGTTCGAATGAGCAGTTCTTC. This translates into CASNGPSSNEQFF.

This chain joins TRBV28 and TRBJ2-7; 10 nucleotides align to TRBD1. Germline V lookup: CDR1 MDHEN, CDR2 SYDVKM. J lost 3 bases, V lost 6 bases, and 5 bases had no gene match. This CDR3 region has 14 residues. CDR3 sequence reads: CASRFRDRGYEQYF. Written as DNA, the CDR3 is TGTGCCAGCAGGTTCAGGGACAGGGGCTACGAGCAGTACTTC. Variable domain in full (rest from reference TRBV28 and TRBJ2-7): DVKVTQSSRYLVKRTGEKVFLECVQDMDHENMFWYRQDPGLGLRLIYFSYDVKMKEKGDIPEGYSVSREKKERFSLILESASTNQTSMYLCASRFRDRGYEQYFGPGTRLTVT.

The CDR3: CASSRTGTGTNEQFF. The CDR3 coding sequence is TGTGCCAGCAGCCGCACCGGGACAGGGACCAATGAGCAGTTCTTC. The chain has TRBV7-2 and TRBJ2-1; 9 bases align to TRBD1. This CDR3 spans 15 amino acids. J gave up 6 bases and V 5 bases, and 8 bases lay outside the gene matches. CDR1 is SGHTA, CDR2 FQGNSA, per germline.

This clone was seen a handful of times. DNA of the CDR3: TGTGCCAGCAGCTCCAGCCCTGGAGGTGAAAAACTGTTTTTT. Translation: CASSSSPGGEKLFF. The chain carries TRBV6-5 and TRBJ1-4, with D uncertain. V lost 6 bases to trimming and J lost 7 bases, with 15 bases between them. Germline V lookup: CDR1 MNHEY, CDR2 SVGAGI. CDR3 length: 14 residues.

The chain recombines TRBV7-2 with TRBJ2-1, with a weak D call TRBD2 (7 bases). The germline V gene has CDR1 SGHTA and CDR2 FQGNSA. The CDR3 runs to 15 residues. The ends were cut back, 0 bases at V and 6 bases at J, with 12 bases in the middle. As DNA, the CDR3 is TGTGCCAGCAGCTTAGCGCCGGGGGGCGGCAATGAGCAGTTCTTC. Translation: CASSLAPGGGNEQFF.

The chain links TRBV3-1 (or the pseudogene TRBV3-2) to TRBJ2-7; 10 positions agree with TRBD1. This CDR3 region has 14 residues. Per the germline V gene, CDR1 is LGHDT and CDR2 is YNNKEL (reference sequence). With 4 bases clipped from V and 5 bases from J, the junction kept 5 bases outside the gene matches. In DNA, the CDR3 is TGTGCCAGCAGCCCGCGGGACAGGGGAAACGAGCAGTACTTC. Its translation: CASSPRDRGNEQYF.

This rearrangement joins TRBV2 to TRBJ1-1; 8 nucleotides align to TRBD1. Germline assignment: CDR1 SNHLY and CDR2 FYNNEI. The CDR3 runs to 18 residues. J gave up 2 bases and V 8 bases, and 19 bases lay outside the gene matches. The CDR3 sequence is CASSATGTGLGPNTEAFF. The CDR3, as DNA: TGTGCCAGCTCCGCTACCGGGACAGGTCTGGGGCCAAACACTGAAGCTTTCTTT.

The genes are TRBV24-1 and TRBJ1-2, with a weak D call TRBD1 (6 bases). Germline values: CDR1 KGHDR, CDR2 SFDVKD. V lost 6 bases and J lost 8, with 18 bases in between. This CDR3 contains 14 residues. The CDR3 is CATSPPGGGYGYTF. The CDR3 DNA sequence: TGTGCCACCAGTCCCCCGGGGGGGGGCTACGGCTACACCTTC.

The gene calls are TRBV19 and TRBJ2-7; 7 positions agree with TRBD2. J lost 4 bases, V lost 3 bases, and 3 bases had no gene match. Germline loops: CDR1 LNHDA, CDR2 SQIVND (reference sequence). The CDR3 sequence is 13 residues long. The CDR3 bases are TGTGCCAGTAGTATGGGACTACAATACGAGCAGTACTTC. Translation gives CASSMGLQYEQYF. Full variable domain (outside the CDR3, taken from reference TRBV19 and TRBJ2-7): DGGITQSPKYLFRKEGQNVTLSCEQNLNHDAMYWYRQDPGQGLRLIYYSQIVNDFQKGDIAEGYSVSREKKESFPLTVTSAQKNPTAFYLCASSMGLQYEQYFGPGTRLTVT.

The rearrangement joins TRBV27 to TRBJ2-5; a weak D match, TRBD2 (5 bases). Trimming cost V 10 bases and J 13 bases, with 19 bases left between them. Germline CDR1 MNHEY, CDR2 SMNVEV (reference sequence). The CDR3 has 11 amino acids. The DNA for the CDR3 is TGTGCCATCAAACCTTGGGCTCGGGGGTACTTC. Its protein is CAIKPWARGYF.

This clone appeared once. The DNA of the CDR3 is TGTGCCAGCAGTTTTACGGGGTCTGGGGAGCCCCAGCATTTT. It yields the protein CASSFTGSGEPQHF. The V call is TRBV27, the J call TRBJ1-5; D is undetermined. The CDR3 is 14 amino acids. V was trimmed by 3 bases and J by 8 bases, leaving 14 bases between them. Germline CDR1 reads MNHEY; CDR2 reads SMNVEV (reference sequence).

V and J are TRBV25-1 and TRBJ2-3; TRBD2 agrees at 8 bases. J was trimmed by 5 bases and V by 4 bases; bases with no gene match: 8. The CDR3 loop spans 15 amino acids. Germline values: CDR1 MGHDK, CDR2 SYGVNS. The CDR3 reads CASSASSGWGDTQYF. DNA for the CDR3: TGTGCCAGCAGTGCGTCTAGCGGGTGGGGAGATACGCAGTATTTT.

To note about this clone: Other DNA sequences within the sample encode an identical CDR3. The gene calls are TRBV28 and TRBJ1-2; 8 bases map to TRBD1. J gave up 1 base and V 2 bases, and 0 bases lay outside the gene matches. The length of the CDR3 is 14 residues. Germline CDR1 MDHEN, CDR2 SYDVKM. The CDR3 DNA reads as TGTGCCAGCAGTTTAGGACAGGGTAACTATGGCTACACCTTC. Its protein is CASSLGQGNYGYTF.

This clone appeared once. The chain joins TRBV27 to TRBJ2-3, with 8 positions matching TRBD1. CDR3 size: 16 residues. Trimming removed 2 bases from V and 5 bases from J; junction bases left unmatched: 9. Per the germline V gene, CDR1 is MNHEY and CDR2 is SMNVEV (reference sequence). The CDR3: CASSLRGSGGGDTQYF. CDR3 DNA: TGTGCCAGCAGTTTACGGGGCTCAGGGGGCGGAGATACGCAGTATTTT.

Regarding this clone: The junction departs from germline at one end; a sequencing error may be responsible. This rearrangement joins TRBV7-7 to TRBJ2-2; tentative D call: TRBD1 (6 bases). CDR3 length equals 13 residues. From germline, CDR1 is SSHAT and CDR2 FNYEAQ (reference sequence). The CDR3 region has the DNA TGTGCTAGCAGCTCAGGGGCGGGCGGGGAGCTGTTTTTT. It is translated as CASSSGAGGELFF.

This clone was counted once. This chain links TRBV11-2 with TRBJ1-1; 7 positions match TRBD1. With 0 bases clipped from V and 5 bases from J, the junction kept 6 bases outside the gene matches. This CDR3 region has 15 residues. Germline lookup yields CDR1 SGHAT and CDR2 FQNNGV. CDR3 sequence: CASSLDGQVGTEAFF. In DNA form, the CDR3 reads TGTGCCAGCAGCTTAGATGGACAGGTTGGGACTGAAGCTTTCTTT.

This clone was counted only a few times. The rearrangement links TRBV11-3 to TRBJ2-1; D not certain. CDR3 length equals 12 residues. V was pared by 5 bases and J by 7 bases, with 9 bases between. CDR1 is SGHNT and CDR2 is YENEEA in the germline V gene. CDR3 protein: CASSLGANEQFF. As DNA, the CDR3 is TGTGCCAGCAGCCTAGGAGCTAATGAGCAGTTCTTC.

The chain combines TRBV3-1 (or the pseudogene TRBV3-2) with TRBJ2-7; TRBD1 matches 7 bases. The CDR3 contains 15 residues. CDR1 and CDR2 from the germline V gene are LGHDT and YNNKEL (reference sequence). The trim removed 5 bases at V and 2 bases at J, leaving 9 bases unmatched. CDR3 sequence: CASSSGQVSTYEQYF. CDR3 DNA: TGTGCCAGCAGCTCTGGACAGGTCTCAACCTACGAGCAGTACTTC.

This clone appeared once. This chain connects TRBV6-1 to TRBJ1-3, with D unresolved. The CDR3 consists of 17 residues. Trimming stripped 3 bases from V and 0 bases from J, with 15 bases between. Germline-derived CDR1 and CDR2 are MNHNS and SASEGT. CDR3 protein: CASSDPFAPDSGNTIYF. The CDR3 nucleotides are TGTGCCAGCAGTGACCCTTTCGCCCCAGACTCTGGAAACACCATATATTTT.

This clone appeared a single time. The CDR3 reads CASSNETSPAAPRNHEQYF. The DNA for the CDR3 is TGTGCCAGCAGCAACGAAACTTCCCCGGCGGCTCCCCGGAACCACGAGCAGTACTTC. The rearrangement joins TRBV21-1 to TRBJ2-7; TRBD2 is the table's D call and was not checked against the DNA. TRBV21-1 is deemed a pseudogene. The CDR3 runs to 19 residues.

The chain carries TRBV20-1 and TRBJ2-5; the match to TRBD2 covers 7 bases. CDR1 and CDR2 (germline): DFQATT, SNEGSKA (reference sequence). V dropped 3 bases and J dropped 0; count of bases not matched to a gene: 7. This CDR3 is 15 amino acids long. The CDR3 DNA reads as TGCAGTGCTAGTGGAGGACTAGGGTACCAAGAGACCCAGTACTTC. Residues: CSASGGLGYQETQYF.

This sequence joins TRBV5-8 and TRBJ1-1, with D maybe TRBD1 (5 bases). The CDR3 is made up of 14 amino acids. Looked up from germline, CDR1 is SGHTS and CDR2 is YDEGEE. The V end was cut by 2 bases, the J end by 1 base, with 9 bases between. CDR3 coding DNA: TGTGCCAGCAGCTTTCTAACAGGGAACACTGAAGCTTTCTTT. It specifies CASSFLTGNTEAFF.

This clone was recorded once. The V and J genes are TRBV7-3 and TRBJ2-5; D gene unclear. Looked up from germline, CDR1 is SGHTA and CDR2 is FQGTGA. CDR3 size: 14 residues. Trimming cost V 2 bases and J 0 bases, with 7 bases left between them. For the CDR3, the DNA is TGTGCCAGCAGCTTAGGGCCGCACCAAGAGACCCAGTACTTC. As protein: CASSLGPHQETQYF.

This chain joins TRBV7-7 and TRBJ2-2; possibly TRBD1 for D (5 bases). The germline V gene has CDR1 SSHAT and CDR2 FNYEAQ (reference sequence). Trimming took 5 bases from V and 0 from J, leaving 7 bases between them. The CDR3 spans 14 residues. The CDR3 region is CASSQDTNTGELFF. CDR3 nucleotide sequence: TGTGCCAGCAGCCAGGACACGAACACCGGGGAGCTGTTTTTT.

V usage is TRBV19 and J usage is TRBJ2-1; D is unresolved. V dropped 5 bases and J dropped 10 bases, with 12 bases sitting between them. In germline, CDR1 is LNHDA, CDR2 SQIVND (reference sequence). CDR3 length: 12 amino acids. This CDR3 reads CASSDPKREQFF. The CDR3 DNA follows: TGTGCCAGTAGTGATCCTAAGCGAGAGCAGTTCTTC.